This entry describes one TCR beta chain. The antigen is not known. The data were taken from a study of high-grade serous ovarian cancer treatment subgroups. Turning to the study itself: Samples averaged 14,192 reads and roughly 7,500 unique TCR beta rearrangements.

Tumor tissue was taken before any definitive surgery or chemotherapy was given. The germline gives CDR1 SEHNR, CDR2 FQNEAQ (reference sequence). The CDR3 runs 15 residues. Trimming cost V 5 bases and J 2 bases, with 16 bases left between them. General study results and limits: Without spatial data, bulk sequencing limits insight into HGSC tumor diversity. CDR1 and CDR2 were left unanalyzed; analyses focused on CDR3. Same-patient tumor repertoires overlapped at about 0.095 to 0.85; different patients barely overlapped.

The protocol was immunoSEQ multiplex PCR, while the TCRdb copy is restricted to in-frame clones and leaves out a portion. The sample contains roughly 20,000 clones, around 72% of which appear only once. The sequence derives from a human donor with high-grade serous ovarian cancer. This rearrangement joins TRBV7-9 to TRBJ2-7; a possible D gene is TRBD2 (6 bases). The sample was tumor tissue. The CDR3, as DNA: TGTGCCAGCAGCCCCGGGACTGGTTATACCTACGAGCAGTACTTC. It translates to CASSPGTGYTYEQYF.